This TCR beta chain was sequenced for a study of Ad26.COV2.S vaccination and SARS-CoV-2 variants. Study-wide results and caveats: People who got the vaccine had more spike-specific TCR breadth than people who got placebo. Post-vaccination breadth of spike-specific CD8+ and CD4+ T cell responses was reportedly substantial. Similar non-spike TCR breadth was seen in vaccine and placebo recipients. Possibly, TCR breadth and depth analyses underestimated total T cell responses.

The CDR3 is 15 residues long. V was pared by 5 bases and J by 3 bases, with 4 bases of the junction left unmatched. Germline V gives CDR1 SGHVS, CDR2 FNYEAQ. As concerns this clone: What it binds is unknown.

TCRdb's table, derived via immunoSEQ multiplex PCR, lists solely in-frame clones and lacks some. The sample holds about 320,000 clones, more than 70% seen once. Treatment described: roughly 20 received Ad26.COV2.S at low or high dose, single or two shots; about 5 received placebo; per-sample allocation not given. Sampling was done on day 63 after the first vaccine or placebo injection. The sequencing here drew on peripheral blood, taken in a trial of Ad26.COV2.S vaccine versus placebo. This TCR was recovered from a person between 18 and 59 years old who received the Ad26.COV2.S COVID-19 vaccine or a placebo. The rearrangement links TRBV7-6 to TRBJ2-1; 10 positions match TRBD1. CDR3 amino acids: CASSLGQGDYNEQFF. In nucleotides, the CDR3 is TGTGCCAGCAGCCTCGGACAGGGGGACTACAATGAGCAGTTCTTC.